Listed here are 25 T cell receptor beta chains from one sample, sequenced in a study of cytomegalovirus exposure and HLA in healthy donors. Both 60 Vbeta primers and 13 Jbeta primers went into the PCR. Method: immunoSEQ multiplex PCR; TCRdb's copy keeps in-frame clones and lacks some. The repertoire shows more than 95,000 clones; the top ten hold around 2.7%. The sequenced sample consisted of PBMCs. These receptors all come from a man aged 25 to 40 in good health and CMV-seronegative.

V gene TRBV6-6 combines with J gene TRBJ1-4; 9 positions agree with TRBD1. This CDR3 contains 14 residues. Germline V lookup: CDR1 MNHNY, CDR2 SVGAGI (reference sequence). Trimming at V came to 5 bases and at J to 8 bases, leaving 6 bases not matched to a gene. CDR3 sequence reads: CASSLTGGREKLFF. Written as DNA, the CDR3 is TGTGCCAGCAGTCTAACAGGGGGCAGGGAAAAACTGTTTTTT.

This chain links TRBV5-8 with TRBJ2-5, with D maybe TRBD1 (5 bases). Between the trimmed V and J ends, which lost 2 bases and 5 bases, there was a span of 10 bases. The CDR3 contains 13 residues. Germline V lookup: CDR1 SGHTS, CDR2 YDEGEE. CDR3 in amino acids: CASSFRWGETQYF. As DNA, the CDR3 is TGTGCCAGCAGCTTCAGATGGGGCGAGACCCAGTACTTC. Drawing the rest from reference TRBV5-8 and TRBJ2-5, the complete variable domain is EAGVTQSPTHLIKTRGQQATLRCSPISGHTSVYWYQQALGLGLQFLLWYDEGEERNRGNFPPRFSGRQFPNYSSELNVNALELEDSALYLCASSFRWGETQYFGPGTRLLVL.

This chain connects TRBV10-2 to TRBJ2-7, with 7 bases fitting TRBD2. V lost 4 bases and J lost 5; bases outside the gene matches: 11. Germline CDR1 reads WSHSY; CDR2 reads SAAADI. CDR3 size: 15 residues. The CDR3 region is CASSVSREEVHEQYF. The CDR3 DNA follows: TGCGCCAGCAGTGTGTCCCGGGAGGAAGTCCACGAGCAGTACTTC.

This sequence joins TRBV5-1 and TRBJ2-7; 11 bases map to TRBD1. Trimming removed 6 bases from V and 2 bases from J; junction bases left unmatched: 4. Per the germline V gene, CDR1 is SGHRS and CDR2 is YFSETQ. The CDR3 extends over 14 amino acids. In DNA form, the CDR3 reads TGCGCCAGCACCCTGGGACAGGGGGCCTACGAGCAGTACTTC. It specifies CASTLGQGAYEQYF.

The rearrangement joins TRBV19 to TRBJ1-6, with D possibly TRBD1 on 6 matching bases. Germline-derived CDR1 and CDR2 are LNHDA and SQIVND (reference sequence). CDR3 length: 15 amino acids. V gave up 0 bases and J gave up 7 bases, with 10 bases separating them. CDR3 coding DNA: TGTGCCAGTAGTATAGAAGCAGGGGTAAATTCACCCCTCCACTTT. This gives the protein CASSIEAGVNSPLHF.

The chain recombines TRBV7-6 with TRBJ2-3, with unresolved D. The V gene lost 2 bases and the J gene lost 3 bases, with 3 bases spanning the gap. This CDR3 has 12 residues. Germline V gives CDR1 SGHVS, CDR2 FNYEAQ. Here the CDR3 reads CASSLPTDTQYF. In DNA, the CDR3 is TGTGCCAGCAGCTTACCAACAGATACGCAGTATTTT.

J is TRBJ1-4 and V is TRBV29-1; TRBD1 matches 7 bases. The CDR3 has 14 amino acids. Germline CDR1 SQVTM, CDR2 ANQGSEA. J gave up 10 bases and V 6 bases, and 14 bases lay outside the gene matches. CDR3 in DNA: TGCAGCGTGGGGCTCGGACAGGAGGGGAGAAAACTGTTTTTT. Its protein is CSVGLGQEGRKLFF.

The chain has TRBV7-9 and TRBJ1-1; 7 bases align to TRBD1. Trimming took 5 bases from V and 3 from J; bases not matched to a gene: 3. The CDR3 contains 13 residues. Germline V CDR1 and CDR2: SEHNR, FQNEAQ (reference sequence). CDR3 loop: CASSRGQDTEAFF. Here the CDR3 DNA reads TGTGCCAGCAGCCGCGGACAGGACACTGAAGCTTTCTTT.

This chain joins TRBV6-5 and TRBJ2-1; 8 positions match TRBD2. CDR1 MNHEY and CDR2 SVGAGI come from the germline V gene. This CDR3 is 14 amino acids long. The trim removed 7 bases at V and 7 bases at J, leaving 9 bases unmatched. The CDR3 DNA reads TGTGCCAGCACAGGTAGCGGGACTTGGAATGAGCAGTTCTTC. It yields the protein CASTGSGTWNEQFF.

The V and J genes are TRBV5-1 and TRBJ2-7, with D perhaps TRBD2 (6 bases). Deletions cut 3 bases from V and 3 bases from J, with 13 bases between. In germline, CDR1 is SGHRS, CDR2 YFSETQ. The CDR3 totals 14 residues. The CDR3 region has the DNA TGCGCCAGCAGCTCCGGAGGGAGTGACTACGAGCAGTACTTC. Its translation is CASSSGGSDYEQYF.

This rearrangement joins TRBV7-2 to TRBJ1-2; 8 bases are shared with TRBD1. The V gene end was trimmed by 4 bases and the J gene end by 7 bases; junction bases not matched to a gene: 8. Germline V lookup: CDR1 SGHTA, CDR2 FQGNSA. The length of the CDR3 is 14 residues. The DNA of the CDR3 is TGTGCCAGCAGCTCCAGACAGGGGAGAACTGGCTACACCTTC. Its translation is CASSSRQGRTGYTF.

The chain combines TRBV7-3 with TRBJ2-7, with 7 bases that match TRBD2. The CDR3 length is 15 residues. Losses at the gene ends were 3 bases for V and 7 bases for J; bases not matched to a gene: 12. Germline CDR1 SGHTA, CDR2 FQGTGA. CDR3 protein: CASSLGPSGIREQYF. Here the CDR3 DNA reads TGTGCCAGCAGCTTGGGTCCCAGCGGGATAAGAGAGCAGTACTTC.

The chain has TRBV5-6 and TRBJ2-2; the match to TRBD2 covers 8 bases. The V gene end was trimmed by 4 bases and the J gene end by 9 bases; junction bases not matched to a gene: 2. CDR1 SGHDT and CDR2 YYEEEE come from the germline V gene. CDR3 size: 12 residues. For the CDR3, the DNA is TGTGCCAGCAGCCCGGGGGGGCGGGAGCTGTTTTTT. Translating gives CASSPGGRELFF.

The rearrangement uses TRBV14 and TRBJ1-1, with TRBD1 matching 8 bases. Germline V gene lookup returns CDR1 SGHDN and CDR2 FVKESK. J was trimmed by 1 base and V by 6 bases; bases with no gene match: 10. The CDR3 runs to 16 residues. Here the CDR3 DNA reads TGTGCCAGCAGTGTTCAGGGGGCAGGGTCGAACACTGAAGCTTTCTTT. Translated: CASSVQGAGSNTEAFF.

The rearrangement joins TRBV4-1 to TRBJ1-5; the D gene is possibly TRBD1 (6 bases). V lost 4 bases to trimming and J lost 4 bases, with 11 bases between them. The germline gives CDR1 MGHRA, CDR2 YSYEKL. This CDR3 spans 14 amino acids. The DNA of the CDR3 is TGCGCCAGCAGCCGCGGACAGTTAAATCAGCCCCAGCATTTT. It is translated as CASSRGQLNQPQHF.

The chain couples TRBV4-1 to TRBJ1-2; possible D gene TRBD1, 5 bases. The CDR3 has 15 amino acids. CDR1 is MGHRA and CDR2 is YSYEKL in the germline V gene. V was pared by 3 bases and J by 0 bases, with 11 bases between. CDR3 sequence: CASSHLTAANYGYTF. DNA for the CDR3: TGCGCCAGCAGCCATTTGACAGCAGCTAACTATGGCTACACCTTC.

The V call is TRBV7-3, the J call TRBJ2-5; TRBD2 is a possible D gene (6 bases). The CDR3 extends over 13 amino acids. Germline V gene lookup returns CDR1 SGHTA and CDR2 FQGTGA. With 8 bases removed from V and 2 bases from J, the gap between germline ends came to 12 bases. The CDR3 spells CASAPGRQETQYF. As DNA, the CDR3 is TGTGCCAGCGCACCGGGGAGGCAAGAGACCCAGTACTTC. The variable domain in full, completed from reference TRBV7-3 and TRBJ2-5, reads GAGVSQTPSNKVTEKGKYVELRCDPISGHTALYWYRQSLGQGPEFLIYFQGTGAADDSGLPNDRFFAVRPEGSVSTLKIQRTERGDSAVYLCASAPGRQETQYFGPGTRLLVL.

V and J are TRBV28 and TRBJ2-1; 14 bases are a match to TRBD2. The CDR3 has 16 residues. CDR1 is MDHEN and CDR2 is SYDVKM in the germline V gene. The V segment lost 5 bases and the J segment 10 bases; nucleotides outside the gene matches: 10. This chain's CDR3 is CASSIPGLAGVGEQFF. As DNA, the CDR3 is TGTGCCAGCAGTATCCCGGGACTAGCGGGAGTCGGAGAGCAGTTCTTC.

This chain joins TRBV19 and TRBJ1-5, with D unresolved. The CDR3 extends over 15 amino acids. Germline V gene sequence: CDR1 LNHDA, CDR2 SQIVND (reference sequence). Between the trimmed V and J ends, which lost 7 bases and 2 bases, there was a span of 15 bases. In DNA, the CDR3 is TGTGCCAGTACCCACGCCGGGTTAGGCAATCAGCCCCAGCATTTT. Translation gives CASTHAGLGNQPQHF.

The chain couples TRBV28 to TRBJ1-1; D gene uncertain. CDR1 is MDHEN, CDR2 SYDVKM, per germline. CDR3 length: 14 residues. Trimming shortened V by 9 bases and J by 5 bases, and 19 bases separated the two germline ends. Here the CDR3 DNA reads TGTGCCAGTGTGGAGGGTTCGGGTCGAACTGAAGCTTTCTTT. It yields the protein CASVEGSGRTEAFF.

This sequence joins TRBV7-6 and TRBJ2-4; weak D call: TRBD1 (6 bases). Germline V gives CDR1 SGHVS, CDR2 FNYEAQ. The CDR3 covers 14 residues. V was pared by 2 bases and J by 11 bases, with 16 bases between. CDR3: CASSLLQGQALQYF. DNA for the CDR3: TGTGCCAGCAGCTTATTGCAGGGGCAAGCCCTTCAGTACTTC.

CDR3 amino acids: CASSHSGTSGRGEQFF. CDR3 in DNA: TGCGCCAGCAGCCACTCCGGGACTAGCGGGAGAGGTGAGCAGTTCTTC. The genes are TRBV4-1 and TRBJ2-1, with TRBD2 matching 14 bases. The ends lost 3 bases at V and 9 bases at J; junction bases unmatched: 7. This CDR3 has 16 residues. CDR1 is MGHRA, CDR2 YSYEKL, per germline.

This chain joins TRBV7-9 and TRBJ2-3, with a tentative D call TRBD2 (6 bases). Trimming shortened V by 4 bases and J by 4 bases, and 18 bases separated the two germline ends. The CDR3 covers 16 residues. The germline gives CDR1 SEHNR, CDR2 FQNEAQ (reference sequence). The CDR3 here is CASSSTGAGIADTQYF. CDR3 DNA sequence: TGTGCCAGCAGCTCCACCGGCGCGGGAATCGCAGATACGCAGTATTTT.

The chain combines TRBV7-2 with TRBJ1-1; D perhaps matches TRBD1 (6 bases). The CDR3 totals 15 residues. Looked up from germline, CDR1 is SGHTA and CDR2 is FQGNSA. Between the trimmed V and J ends, which lost 6 bases and 1 base, there was a span of 15 bases. This CDR3 reads CASRNQGRTNTEAFF. For the CDR3, the DNA is TGTGCCAGCAGAAACCAGGGGCGGACGAACACTGAAGCTTTCTTT.

V is TRBV30 and J is TRBJ1-1; the D gene is possibly TRBD1 (5 bases). Trimming took off 8 bases at V and 1 base at J, with 11 bases between the two ends. CDR1 and CDR2 from the germline V gene are GTSNPN and SVGIG (reference sequence). The length of the CDR3 is 12 residues. The CDR3 DNA sequence: TGTGCCCTAGACAGACGGAACACTGAAGCTTTCTTT. Encoded protein: CALDRRNTEAFF.